This T cell receptor (beta chain) is drawn from a study of vaccination effects on CD4 cells after COVID-19. The assay was immunoSEQ multiplex PCR, and TCRdb's table has in-frame clones only and misses some. The sample yields tens of thousands of clones, about 73% seen once. CD4+ T cell isolation took place after 10 days of culture. Concerning this clone itself: What it binds is unknown.

Sequenced here: CD4+ T cells from PBMCs cultured without peptide, sampled before COVID-19 vaccination. This clonotype was sampled from a human donor who received a COVID-19 vaccine.

CDR3 residues: CASSTRDSTYEQYF. The CDR3 nucleotides are TGTGCCAGTAGTACCCGGGACTCCACCTACGAGCAGTACTTC. This rearrangement joins TRBV19 to TRBJ2-7; D might be TRBD2 (6 bases). The CDR3 extends over 14 amino acids. CDR1 and CDR2 (germline): LNHDA, SQIVND (reference sequence). V was shortened by 4 bases and J by 2 bases, with 12 bases between the two germline ends. Using reference TRBV19 and TRBJ2-7 for the parts outside the CDR3, the full variable domain is DGGITQSPKYLFRKEGQNVTLSCEQNLNHDAMYWYRQDPGQGLRLIYYSQIVNDFQKGDIAEGYSVSREKKESFPLTVTSAQKNPTAFYLCASSTRDSTYEQYFGPGTRLTVT.